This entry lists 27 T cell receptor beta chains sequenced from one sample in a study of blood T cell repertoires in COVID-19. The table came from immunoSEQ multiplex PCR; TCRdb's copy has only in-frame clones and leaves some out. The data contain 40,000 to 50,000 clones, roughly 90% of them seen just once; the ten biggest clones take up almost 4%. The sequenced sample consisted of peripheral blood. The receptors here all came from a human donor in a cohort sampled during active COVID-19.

Here the CDR3 reads CASSLVAWTGGLETQYF. In DNA form, the CDR3 reads TGTGCCAGCAGCTTAGTTGCTTGGACAGGGGGCCTAGAGACCCAGTACTTC. This chain uses TRBV7-9 with TRBJ2-5, with 11 bases matching TRBD1. This CDR3 region has 17 residues. The V segment lost 1 base and the J segment 4 bases; nucleotides outside the gene matches: 8. The germline CDR1 and CDR2 sequences are SEHNR and FQNEAQ (reference sequence).

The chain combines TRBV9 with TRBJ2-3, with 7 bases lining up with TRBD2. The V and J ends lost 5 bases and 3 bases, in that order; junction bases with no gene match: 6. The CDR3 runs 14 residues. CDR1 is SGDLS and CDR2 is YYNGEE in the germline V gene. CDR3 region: CASSRSGGTDTQYF. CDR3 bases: TGTGCCAGCAGTCGATCGGGGGGTACAGATACGCAGTATTTT.

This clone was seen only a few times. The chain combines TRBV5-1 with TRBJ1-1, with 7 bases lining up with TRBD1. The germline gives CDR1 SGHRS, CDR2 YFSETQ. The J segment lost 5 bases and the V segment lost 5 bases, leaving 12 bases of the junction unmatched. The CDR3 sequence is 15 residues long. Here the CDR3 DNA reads TGCGCCAGCAGTGTCGATCAGGGGGGAAGGACTGAAGCTTTCTTT. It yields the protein CASSVDQGGRTEAFF. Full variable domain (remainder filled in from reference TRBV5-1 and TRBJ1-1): KAGVTQTPRYLIKTRGQQVTLSCSPISGHRSVSWYQQTPGQGLQFLFEYFSETQRNKGNFPGRFSGRQFSNSRSEMNVSTLELGDSALYLCASSVDQGGRTEAFFGQGTRLTVV.

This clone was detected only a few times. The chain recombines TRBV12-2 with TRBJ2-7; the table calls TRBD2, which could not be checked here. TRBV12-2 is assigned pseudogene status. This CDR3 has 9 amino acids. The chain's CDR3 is CASRYGQYV. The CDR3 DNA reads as TGTGCAAGTCGGTACGGGCAGTACGTC.

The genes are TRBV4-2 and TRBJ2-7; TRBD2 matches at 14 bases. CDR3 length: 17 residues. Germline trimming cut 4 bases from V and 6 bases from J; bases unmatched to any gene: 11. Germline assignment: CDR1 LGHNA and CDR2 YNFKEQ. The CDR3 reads CASSPAGTSGSGTEQYF. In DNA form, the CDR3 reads TGTGCCAGCAGCCCAGCCGGGACTAGCGGGAGTGGGACCGAGCAGTACTTC.

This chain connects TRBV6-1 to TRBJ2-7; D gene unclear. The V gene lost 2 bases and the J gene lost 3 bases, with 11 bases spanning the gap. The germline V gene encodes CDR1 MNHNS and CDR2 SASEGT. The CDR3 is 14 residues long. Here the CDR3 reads CASSESQVIYEQYV. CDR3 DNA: TGTGCCAGCAGTGAATCCCAGGTCATCTACGAGCAGTACGTC.

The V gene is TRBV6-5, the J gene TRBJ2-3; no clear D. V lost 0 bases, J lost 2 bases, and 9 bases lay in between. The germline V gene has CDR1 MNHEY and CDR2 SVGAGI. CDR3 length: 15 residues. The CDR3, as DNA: TGTGCCAGCAGTTACTCGAGACATGACACAGATACGCAGTATTTT. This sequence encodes CASSYSRHDTDTQYF.

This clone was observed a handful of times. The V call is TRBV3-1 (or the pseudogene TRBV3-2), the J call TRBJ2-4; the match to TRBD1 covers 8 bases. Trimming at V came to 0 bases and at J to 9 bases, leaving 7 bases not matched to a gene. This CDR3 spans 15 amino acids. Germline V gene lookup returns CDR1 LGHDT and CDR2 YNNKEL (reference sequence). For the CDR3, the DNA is TGTGCCAGCAGCCAAGAGACAGGGGTGCGGGGCATTCAGTACTTC. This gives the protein CASSQETGVRGIQYF.

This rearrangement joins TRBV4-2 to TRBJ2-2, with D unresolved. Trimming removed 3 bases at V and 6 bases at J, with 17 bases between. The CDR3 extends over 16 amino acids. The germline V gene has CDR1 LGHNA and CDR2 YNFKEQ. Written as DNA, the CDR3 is TGTGCCAGCAGCCACCTCCGGGTAGAACAAGCCGGGGAGCTGTTTTTT. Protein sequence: CASSHLRVEQAGELFF.

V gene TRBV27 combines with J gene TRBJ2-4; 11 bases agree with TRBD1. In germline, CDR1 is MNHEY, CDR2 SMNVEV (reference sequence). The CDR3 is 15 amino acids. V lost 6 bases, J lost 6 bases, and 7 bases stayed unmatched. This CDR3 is CASSPSGQGVNIQYF. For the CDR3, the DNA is TGTGCCAGCAGCCCGTCGGGACAGGGGGTAAACATTCAGTACTTC.

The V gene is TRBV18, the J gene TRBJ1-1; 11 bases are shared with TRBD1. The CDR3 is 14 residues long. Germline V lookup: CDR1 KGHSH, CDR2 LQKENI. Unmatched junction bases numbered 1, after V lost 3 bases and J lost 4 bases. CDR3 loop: CASSPGTGGTEAFF. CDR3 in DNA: TGTGCCAGCTCACCCGGGACAGGGGGCACTGAAGCTTTCTTT.

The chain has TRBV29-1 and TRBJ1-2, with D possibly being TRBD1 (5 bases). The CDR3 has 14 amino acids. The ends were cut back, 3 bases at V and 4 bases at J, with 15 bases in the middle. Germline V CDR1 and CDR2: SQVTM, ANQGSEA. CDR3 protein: CSVDLLQDTYGYTF. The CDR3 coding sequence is TGCAGCGTTGATCTCCTACAGGATACCTATGGCTACACCTTC.

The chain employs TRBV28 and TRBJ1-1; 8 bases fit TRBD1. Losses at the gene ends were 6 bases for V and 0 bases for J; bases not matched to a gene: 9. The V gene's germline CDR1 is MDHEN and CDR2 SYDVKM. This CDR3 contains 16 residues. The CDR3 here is CASSSRQGSLNTEAFF. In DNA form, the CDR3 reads TGTGCCAGCAGCTCCAGACAGGGGTCTCTGAACACTGAAGCTTTCTTT.

The CDR3 DNA reads as TGTGCCAGCAGCCGCCCAGGGACAAACACCGGGGAGCTGTTTTTT. As protein: CASSRPGTNTGELFF. The chain has TRBV4-2 and TRBJ2-2; the D gene is possibly TRBD1 (6 bases). Germline V gene data show CDR1 as LGHNA and CDR2 as YNFKEQ. CDR3 length: 15 residues. Trimming pared 4 bases from V and 2 bases from J, leaving 11 bases between.

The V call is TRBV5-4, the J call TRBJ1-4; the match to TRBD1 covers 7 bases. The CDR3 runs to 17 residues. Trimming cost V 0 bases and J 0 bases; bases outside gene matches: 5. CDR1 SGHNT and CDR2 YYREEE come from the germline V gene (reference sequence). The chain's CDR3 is CASSLARGTATNEKLFF. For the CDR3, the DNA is TGTGCCAGCAGCTTGGCCAGGGGGACTGCAACTAATGAAAAACTGTTTTTT.

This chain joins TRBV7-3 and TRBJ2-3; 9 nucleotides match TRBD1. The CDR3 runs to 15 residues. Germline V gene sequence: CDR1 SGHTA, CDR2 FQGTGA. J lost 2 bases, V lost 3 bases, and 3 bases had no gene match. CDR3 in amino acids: CASSLGTGLTDTQYF. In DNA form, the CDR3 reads TGTGCCAGCAGCTTGGGGACAGGGCTCACAGATACGCAGTATTTT.

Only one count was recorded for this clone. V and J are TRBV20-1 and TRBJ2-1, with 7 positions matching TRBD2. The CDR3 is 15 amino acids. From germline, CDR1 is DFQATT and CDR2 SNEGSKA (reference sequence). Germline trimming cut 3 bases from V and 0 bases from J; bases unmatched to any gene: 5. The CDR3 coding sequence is TGCAGTGCTAGTGGGGGGGGACCCTCCTACAATGAGCAGTTCTTC. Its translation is CSASGGGPSYNEQFF.

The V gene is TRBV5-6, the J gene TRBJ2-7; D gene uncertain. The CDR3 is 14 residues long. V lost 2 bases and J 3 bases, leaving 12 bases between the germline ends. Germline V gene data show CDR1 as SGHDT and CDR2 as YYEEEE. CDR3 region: CASSFISTYYEQYF. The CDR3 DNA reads TGTGCCAGCAGCTTTATTAGCACCTACTACGAGCAGTACTTC. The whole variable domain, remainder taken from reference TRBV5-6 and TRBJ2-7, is DAGVTQSPTHLIKTRGQQVTLRCSPKSGHDTVSWYQQALGQGPQFIFQYYEEEERQRGNFPDRFSGHQFPNYSSELNVNALLLGDSALYLCASSFISTYYEQYFGPGTRLTVT.

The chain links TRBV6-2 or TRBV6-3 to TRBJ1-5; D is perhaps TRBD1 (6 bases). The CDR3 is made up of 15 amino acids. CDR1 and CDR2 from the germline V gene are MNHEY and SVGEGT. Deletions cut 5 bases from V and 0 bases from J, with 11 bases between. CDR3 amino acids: CASSKGQISNQPQHF. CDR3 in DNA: TGTGCCAGCAGTAAAGGACAGATTAGCAATCAGCCCCAGCATTTT.

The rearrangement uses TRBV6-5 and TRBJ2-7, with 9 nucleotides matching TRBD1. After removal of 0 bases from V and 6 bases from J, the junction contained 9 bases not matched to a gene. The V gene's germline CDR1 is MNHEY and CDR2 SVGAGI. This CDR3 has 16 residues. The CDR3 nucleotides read TGTGCCAGCAGTTACTCGTGGACAGGGGCAGCGGGCGAGCAGTACTTC. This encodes CASSYSWTGAAGEQYF.

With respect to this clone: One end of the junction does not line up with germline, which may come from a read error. Here the CDR3 DNA reads TGTGCTAGCAGCTTAACGGACATACAAATCTCTGGGGCCAACGTCCTGACTTTC. It encodes CASSLTDIQISGANVLTF. The genes are TRBV7-7 and TRBJ2-6, with TRBD1 as a possible D gene (5 bases). The CDR3 is made up of 18 amino acids. Looked up from germline, CDR1 is SSHAT and CDR2 is FNYEAQ (reference sequence).

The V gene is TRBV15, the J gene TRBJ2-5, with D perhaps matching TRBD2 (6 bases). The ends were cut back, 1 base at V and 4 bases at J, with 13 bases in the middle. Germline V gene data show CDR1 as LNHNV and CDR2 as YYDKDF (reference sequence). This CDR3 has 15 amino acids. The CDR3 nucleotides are TGTGCCACCAGCAGAGTGGGCCGAGCGGGAGAGACCCAGTACTTC. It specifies CATSRVGRAGETQYF.

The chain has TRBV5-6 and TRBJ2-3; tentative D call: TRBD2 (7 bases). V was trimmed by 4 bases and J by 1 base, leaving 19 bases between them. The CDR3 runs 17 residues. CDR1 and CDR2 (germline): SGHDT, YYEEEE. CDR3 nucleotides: TGTGCCAGCAGCCTCCGACCAGCGGGACAAGGCACAGATACGCAGTATTTT. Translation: CASSLRPAGQGTDTQYF.

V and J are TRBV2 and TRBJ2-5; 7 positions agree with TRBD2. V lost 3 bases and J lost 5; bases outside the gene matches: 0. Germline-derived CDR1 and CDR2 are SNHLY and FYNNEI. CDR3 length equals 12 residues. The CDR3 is CASSDGGETQYF. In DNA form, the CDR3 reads TGTGCCAGCAGTGACGGGGGGGAGACCCAGTACTTC.

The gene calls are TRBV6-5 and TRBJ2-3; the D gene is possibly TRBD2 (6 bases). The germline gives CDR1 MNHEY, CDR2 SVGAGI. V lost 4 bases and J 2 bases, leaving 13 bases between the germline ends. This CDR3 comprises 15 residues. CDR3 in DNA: TGTGCCAGCAGTTCACGGGGGAGCAACACAGATACGCAGTATTTT. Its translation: CASSSRGSNTDTQYF.

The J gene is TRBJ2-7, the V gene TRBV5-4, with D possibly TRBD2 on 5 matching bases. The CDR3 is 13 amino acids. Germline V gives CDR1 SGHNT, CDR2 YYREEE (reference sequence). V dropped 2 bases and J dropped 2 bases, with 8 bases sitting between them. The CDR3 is CASSFGVTYEQYF. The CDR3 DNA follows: TGTGCCAGCAGCTTCGGGGTCACCTACGAGCAGTACTTC.

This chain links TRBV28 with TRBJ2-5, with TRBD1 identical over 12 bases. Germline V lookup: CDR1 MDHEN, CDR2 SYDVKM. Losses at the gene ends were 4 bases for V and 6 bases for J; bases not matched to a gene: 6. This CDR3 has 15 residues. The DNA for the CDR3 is TGTGCCAGCAGTTCGGGACAGGGGGCGAGAAAGACCCAGTACTTC. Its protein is CASSSGQGARKTQYF.